This T cell receptor beta chain was recorded in a study of blood T cell repertoires in COVID-19. Across the whole study: Spain, Italy and the United States supplied samples that represented acute and convalescent COVID-19. The analysed material was cDNA or gDNA that came from T cells, B-cell-depleted T cells, or PBMCs.

Recruited during active infection, patients (from Seattle) were subsequently followed longitudinally. Germline lookup yields CDR1 SGHNT and CDR2 YYREEE (reference sequence). J was trimmed by 6 bases and V by 1 base; bases with no gene match: 7. This CDR3 region has 15 residues. This clone was detected once. In the authors' methods: It was from reference gene primer amplification that nucleated cell counts were estimated. Produced via immunoSEQ multiplex PCR; TCRdb's table is partial and in-frame only. V and J calls and clone size come straight from that table; D and trimming were deduced from the DNA. The sample consists of a few hundred thousand clones, about 86% of them appearing once.

This chain uses TRBV5-4 with TRBJ2-1; 7 bases fit TRBD1. The sequencing input was peripheral blood. This TCR derives from a person aged 70 to 85 with COVID-19, enrolled during active disease. This chain's CDR3 is CASSLYDRDTNEQFF. The DNA of the CDR3 is TGTGCCAGCAGCTTGTACGACAGGGATACCAATGAGCAGTTCTTC.